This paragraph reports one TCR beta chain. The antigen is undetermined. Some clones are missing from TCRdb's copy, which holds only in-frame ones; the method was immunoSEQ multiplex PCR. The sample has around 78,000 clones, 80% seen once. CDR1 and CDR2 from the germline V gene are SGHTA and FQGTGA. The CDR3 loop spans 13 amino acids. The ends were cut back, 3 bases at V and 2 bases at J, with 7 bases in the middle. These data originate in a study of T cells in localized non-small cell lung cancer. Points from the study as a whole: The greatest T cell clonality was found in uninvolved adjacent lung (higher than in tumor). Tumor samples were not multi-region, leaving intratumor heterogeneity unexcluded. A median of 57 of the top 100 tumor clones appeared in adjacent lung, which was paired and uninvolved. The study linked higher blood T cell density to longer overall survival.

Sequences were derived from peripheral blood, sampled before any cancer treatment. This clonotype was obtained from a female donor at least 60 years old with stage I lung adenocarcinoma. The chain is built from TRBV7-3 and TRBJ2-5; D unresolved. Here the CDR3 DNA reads TGTGCCAGCAGCTTTGGGCGACAAGAGACCCAGTACTTC. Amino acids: CASSFGRQETQYF.